The rows below give T cell receptor beta chains drawn from one sample of a study of shared clonotypes between healthy human individuals. Method: immunoSEQ multiplex PCR; TCRdb's copy keeps in-frame clones and lacks some. The repertoire holds some 2,000,000 clones, 85% to 95% seen once, with about 0.13% in the top ten. Sequencing was performed on naive CD4+ T cells sorted from blood. Source of these receptors: a man younger than 35 in good health. Both conserved end residues are part of each CDR3. The D gene is left open where the match is weak. Rows give clone size only sometimes, using once, few, many, or a class for an expanded clone.

j_call clone_size d_call v_call cdr3_aa cdr3_nt
TRBJ2-2 once . TRBV28 CASSLLYGGPSGGGELFF TGTGCCAGCAGTTTATTGTACGGGGGGCCATCGGGCGGCGGGGAGCTGTTTTTT
TRBJ1-4 . . TRBV5-6 CASSFKGFAATNEKLFF TGTGCCAGCAGCTTTAAGGGTTTTGCTGCAACTAATGAAAAACTGTTTTTT
TRBJ1-6 . . TRBV6-1 CASSDGGSMRNSPLHF TGTGCCAGCAGTGACGGGGGGTCTATGCGGAATTCACCCCTCCACTTT
TRBJ2-1 . . TRBV6-1 CASSVAGDNEQFF TGTGCCAGCAGTGTTGCAGGGGACAATGAGCAGTTCTTC
TRBJ2-7 . . TRBV9 CASSPHLDYEQYF TGTGCCAGCAGCCCACACCTAGACTACGAGCAGTACTTC
TRBJ2-4 . . TRBV27 CASSVGAQYF TGTGCCAGCAGCGTAGGGGCTCAGTACTTC
TRBJ1-6 . . TRBV7-2 CASSLEGSYNSPLHF TGTGCCAGCAGCTTAGAGGGCTCCTATAATTCACCCCTCCACTTT
TRBJ1-2 . TRBD1 TRBV4-3 CASSQGGTAIYNYGYTF TGCGCCAGCAGCCAAGGCGGGACAGCAATATATAACTATGGCTACACCTTC
TRBJ2-2 . TRBD2 TRBV28 CASSPGTTGTGELFF TGTGCCAGCAGCCCCGGGACTACGGGCACCGGGGAGCTGTTTTTT
TRBJ1-4 . TRBD1 TRBV28 CASSRDRGTSEKLFF TGTGCCAGCAGTCGGGACAGGGGGACTAGCGAAAAACTGTTTTTT
TRBJ2-3 . . TRBV2 CASSEALLAVADTQYF TGTGCCAGCAGTGAAGCGCTTCTAGCCGTGGCAGATACGCAGTATTTT
TRBJ2-7 . . TRBV6-5 CASSAVGALEQYF TGTGCCAGCAGCGCTGTGGGGGCGCTCGAGCAGTACTTC
TRBJ1-5 . TRBD1 TRBV10-3 CATQGGLDQPQHF TGTGCCACACAGGGGGGGCTGGATCAGCCCCAGCATTTT
TRBJ1-4 . . TRBV2 CASSSYGTWNEKLFF TGTGCCAGCAGTTCCTACGGGACTTGGAATGAAAAACTGTTTTTT
TRBJ2-1 . . TRBV29-1 CSVRGTENEQFF TGCAGCGTCCGGGGGACGGAGAATGAGCAGTTCTTC
TRBJ2-2 once . TRBV5-1 CASSLLDSLVNTGELFF TGCGCCAGCAGCTTACTAGACTCACTCGTGAACACCGGGGAGCTGTTTTTT
TRBJ2-4 . TRBD1 TRBV5-1 CASSQGTGDKNIQYF TGCGCCAGCAGCCAAGGGACAGGGGACAAAAACATTCAGTACTTC
TRBJ2-3 . . TRBV6-5 CASSQSGVIKDTQYF TGTGCCAGCAGCCAATCAGGGGTGATCAAGGATACGCAGTATTTT
TRBJ1-6 . . TRBV5-1 CASSLEDTTGSPLHF TGCGCCAGCAGCTTGGAGGACACGACCGGCTCACCCCTCCACTTT
TRBJ2-4 . TRBD2 TRBV7-9 CASSTLAAPTDIQYF TGTGCCAGCAGTACACTAGCGGCCCCGACTGACATTCAGTACTTC
TRBJ2-7 once . TRBV6-5 CASSSSGFGQYF .
TRBJ1-6 . . TRBV30 CAWSPNTHSPLHF TGTGCCTGGAGTCCCAACACCCATTCACCCCTCCACTTC
TRBJ2-1 . . TRBV10-3 CAISEGNEQFF TGTGCCATCTCGGAGGGTAATGAGCAGTTCTTC
TRBJ1-2 . TRBD1 TRBV6-5 CASSYGTGKGYTF TGTGCCAGCAGTTACGGGACAGGGAAGGGCTACACCTTC
TRBJ1-3 once . TRBV5-1 CASTLGSGNTIYF TGCGCCAGCACGTTGGGCTCTGGAAACACCATATATTTT
TRBJ1-2 . . TRBV29-1 CSVEGTVGDYGHTF TGCAGCGTTGAAGGGACAGTAGGGGACTATGGCCACACCTTC
TRBJ2-7 . . TRBV7-2 CASTIGVFLYEQYF TGTGCCAGCACCATAGGGGTATTTCTATACGAGCAGTACTTC
TRBJ2-5 once TRBD2 TRBV30 CAYSGSGETQYF TGTGCCTACAGCGGGAGCGGAGAGACCCAGTACTTC
TRBJ2-3 . TRBD1 TRBV11-3 CASSVGTATDTQYF TGTGCCAGCAGCGTAGGGACAGCCACAGATACGCAGTATTTT
TRBJ2-3 . TRBD2 TRBV5-1 CASSFRGVAGASTDTQYF TGCGCCAGCAGCTTCCGCGGGGTAGCGGGGGCGAGCACAGATACGCAGTATTTT
TRBJ2-6 . . TRBV4-1 CASSQGLPVSGANVLTF TGCGCCAGCAGCCAAGGGCTCCCAGTCTCTGGGGCCAACGTCCTGACTTTC
TRBJ2-2 . TRBD2 TRBV11-3 CASKIAGHTGELFF TGTGCCAGCAAAATAGCGGGACACACCGGGGAGCTGTTTTTT
TRBJ1-2 . TRBD1 TRBV11-2 CASSPDRLSYGYTF TGTGCCAGCAGCCCGGACAGGCTCTCCTATGGCTACACCTTC
TRBJ2-7 once . TRBV7-9 CASSLLRDSDEQYF TGTGCCAGCAGCTTATTAAGGGACTCCGACGAGCAGTACTTC
TRBJ1-4 . TRBD1 TRBV4-1 CASSQGDRANEKLFF TGCGCCAGCAGCCAAGGGGACAGGGCTAATGAAAAACTGTTTTTT
TRBJ1-4 . . TRBV7-9 CASSLAQEKLFF TGTGCCAGCAGCTTAGCGCAAGAAAAACTGTTTTTT
TRBJ2-3 once . TRBV7-9 CASSLATVSTDTQYF TGTGCCAGCAGCTTAGCGACAGTGAGCACAGATACGCAGTATTTT
TRBJ2-3 . TRBD2 TRBV7-2 CASSRGLAGYTDTQYF TGTGCCAGCAGCCGGGGACTAGCGGGATACACAGATACGCAGTATTTT
TRBJ2-7 . . TRBV7-9 CASSLERAPPLEQYF TGTGCCAGCAGCTTAGAGAGGGCCCCCCCCCTCGAGCAGTACTTC
TRBJ2-2 . TRBD2 TRBV6-6 CASSYRGGANTGELFF TGTGCCAGCAGTTACCGCGGGGGAGCGAACACCGGGGAGCTGTTTTTT
TRBJ2-4 . TRBD1 TRBV28 CASSWTGQIAKNIQYF TGTGCCAGCAGTTGGACAGGACAGATAGCCAAAAACATTCAGTACTTC
TRBJ2-5 . TRBD1 TRBV10-3 CAISESLGQGKKETQYF TGTGCCATCAGTGAGTCACTCGGACAGGGTAAAAAAGAGACCCAGTACTTC
TRBJ2-7 . . TRBV6-4 CARSRALHYEQYF TGTGCCAGAAGTCGGGCACTTCACTACGAGCAGTACTTC
TRBJ1-1 . . TRBV5-8 CASSLNARRPEAFF TGTGCCAGCAGCCTAAACGCGAGAAGACCTGAGGCTTTCTTT
TRBJ2-7 . TRBD1 TRBV13 CASSLVRDRVAHEQYF TGTGCCAGCAGCTTAGTCCGAGACAGGGTCGCCCACGAGCAGTACTTC
TRBJ2-5 . TRBD2 TRBV18 CASSPTSDETQYF TGTGCCAGCTCACCGACTAGCGACGAGACCCAGTACTTC
TRBJ1-5 . . TRBV11-2 CASSSLEGGGQPQHF TGTGCCAGCAGCTCACTGGAGGGAGGGGGTCAGCCCCAGCATTTT
TRBJ2-1 . . TRBV9 CASGKAWFSYNEQFF TGTGCCAGCGGAAAGGCGTGGTTTTCCTACAATGAGCAGTTCTTC
TRBJ2-7 . TRBD1 TRBV6-5 CASSFSLTGSYEQYF TGTGCCAGCAGTTTCTCATTGACAGGGAGCTACGAGCAGTACTTC
TRBJ1-1 . . TRBV19 CASSGMNTEAFF TGTGCCAGTTCCGGAATGAACACTGAAGCTTTCTTT